One and the same sample provided the 16 T cell receptor beta chains below, sequenced in a study of T cell repertoires in cytomegalovirus infection. Which antigens these TCRs recognize remains unknown. TCRdb redid the calling of the reads with MiXCR, one entry per CDR3 protein. The table lists 800,000 to 950,000 distinct CDR3 sequences, 32% of them singletons, with 9.5% to 15% in the top ten. Here the sequenced sample was cultured CD8+ T cells from PBMCs, taken from culture after CMV antigen stimulation. These receptors came from a human donor in good health (CMV status not recorded). Some clones in this sample may be carry-over from other donors' samples.

The chain employs TRBV28 and TRBJ2-2; 7 bases are shared with TRBD1. The CDR3 runs 14 residues. Losses at the gene ends were 4 bases for V and 10 bases for J; bases not matched to a gene: 9. Germline V gives CDR1 MDHEN, CDR2 SYDVKM. Here the CDR3 DNA reads TGTGCCAGCAGTTCCCCAGAGGGGGCGAAGGAGCTGTTTTTT. This encodes CASSSPEGAKELFF.

This clonotype occurred once. A much larger clone differs by one base, so this may be a read error. For the CDR3, the DNA is TGTGTCAGCAGCCGGGACAGGGACCACGAGCAGTACGTC. It translates to CVSSRDRDHEQYV. The gene calls are TRBV7-2 and TRBJ2-7; 9 bases match TRBD1. Germline loops: CDR1 SGHTA, CDR2 FQGNSA. This CDR3 has 13 amino acids.

Turning to this clonotype: A much larger clone sits a single nucleotide away, making a read error possible. CDR3 nucleotide sequence: TGTGCCGGCAGTTTGCGACCTCACAATGAGCAGTTCTTC. Its protein is CAGSLRPHNEQFF. The chain joins TRBV12-3 or TRBV12-4 to TRBJ2-1; D unclear. This CDR3 has 13 residues.

The genes are TRBV7-3 and TRBJ2-1; unclear D gene. The CDR3 is 12 amino acids. Per germline, CDR1 SGHTA and CDR2 FQGTGA. The V gene lost 5 bases and the J gene lost 8 bases, with 10 bases spanning the gap. The CDR3 loop is CASSKGNHEQFF. CDR3 nucleotide sequence: TGTGCCAGCAGCAAGGGAAATCATGAGCAGTTCTTC.

The rearrangement links TRBV10-3 to TRBJ1-1; 8 bases map to TRBD1. After removal of 10 bases from V and 4 bases from J, the junction contained 17 bases not matched to a gene. CDR1 is ENHRY, CDR2 SYGVKD, per germline. The CDR3 extends over 16 amino acids. The CDR3 here is CANKQTGERGGTEAFF. The CDR3 coding sequence is TGTGCCAACAAACAGACAGGGGAGAGGGGAGGCACTGAAGCTTTCTTT.

This chain connects TRBV3-1 to TRBJ1-4, with D possibly matching TRBD1 (6 bases). The V gene lost 4 bases and the J gene lost 8 bases, with 11 bases spanning the gap. Looked up from germline, CDR1 is LGHDT and CDR2 is YNNKEL (reference sequence). There are 13 residues in the CDR3. The CDR3 is CASSPRGNEKLFF. The CDR3 DNA reads TGTGCCAGCAGCCCAAGGGGGAACGAAAAACTGTTTTTT.

This clonotype has a handful of counts. The chain couples TRBV27 to TRBJ1-6; D may be TRBD1 (5 bases). Per germline, CDR1 MNHEY and CDR2 SMNVEV (reference sequence). The CDR3 loop spans 16 amino acids. The ends were cut back, 6 bases at V and 1 base at J, with 13 bases in the middle. This CDR3 is CASSTRGGSYNSPLHF. CDR3 nucleotides: TGTGCCAGCAGCACCCGCGGGGGATCCTATAATTCACCCCTCCACTTT.

This clonotype was detected many times. The rearrangement links TRBV7-2 to TRBJ1-2, with a possible D match to TRBD1 (6 bases). The V gene's germline CDR1 is SGHTA and CDR2 FQGNSA. There are 15 residues in the CDR3. V lost 2 bases and J 4 bases, leaving 14 bases between the germline ends. CDR3 DNA: TGTGCCAGCAGCTTATTCCAAGGGGGGATCTATGGCTACACCTTC. Translation gives CASSLFQGGIYGYTF. The entire variable domain, with the rest obtained from reference TRBV7-2 and TRBJ1-2, is as follows: GAGVSQSPSNKVTEKGKDVELRCDPISGHTALYWYRQSLGQGLEFLIYFQGNSAPDKSGLPSDRFSAERTGGSVSTLTIQRTQQEDSAVYLCASSLFQGGIYGYTFGSGTRLTVV.

The chain recombines TRBV4-2 with TRBJ2-1; 9 positions agree with TRBD2. The CDR3 loop spans 16 amino acids. The trim removed 0 bases at V and 8 bases at J, leaving 8 bases unmatched. Germline-derived CDR1 and CDR2 are LGHNA and YNFKEQ. CDR3: CASSQDLSGGWDEQFF. As DNA, the CDR3 is TGTGCCAGCAGCCAAGATCTCAGCGGGGGGTGGGATGAGCAGTTCTTC.

This rearrangement joins TRBV6-6 to TRBJ2-7, with 8 positions matching TRBD1. The junction had 12 bases not matched to a gene; V was cut back by 6 bases and J by 5 bases. The CDR3 contains 15 residues. CDR1 is MNHNY and CDR2 is SVGAGI in the germline V gene (reference sequence). In DNA form, the CDR3 reads TGTGCCAGCAGCTCTCGCTGGGACAGGTCCCACGAGCAGTACTTC. Encoded protein: CASSSRWDRSHEQYF.

Here the CDR3 reads CASSIGQGGVGYTF. The CDR3 DNA sequence: TGTGCCAGTAGTATAGGGCAAGGGGGCGTCGGCTACACCTTC. The rearrangement joins TRBV19 to TRBJ1-2; 7 bases are shared with TRBD1. The CDR3 is 14 amino acids. Germline CDR1 LNHDA, CDR2 SQIVND (reference sequence). The J segment lost 8 bases and the V segment lost 1 base, leaving 7 bases of the junction unmatched. The complete variable domain, with remaining parts taken from reference TRBV19 and TRBJ1-2, reads DGGITQSPKYLFRKEGQNVTLSCEQNLNHDAMYWYRQDPGQGLRLIYYSQIVNDFQKGDIAEGYSVSREKKESFPLTVTSAQKNPTAFYLCASSIGQGGVGYTFGSGTRLTVV.

With respect to this clonotype: A much larger clone differs from this one at a single base, so this may be a read error. This sequence joins TRBV4-1 and TRBJ2-1; 7 bases agree with TRBD2. This CDR3 comprises 18 residues. With V trimmed by 1 base and J by 6 bases, 15 bases remained unmatched. Germline CDR1 is MGHRA and CDR2 is YSYEKL. CDR3 nucleotides: TGCGCCAGCAGCCAAGTGTGGTCGGCTAGCGGACCCTGCAATGAGCAGTTCTTC. Translation gives CASSQVWSASGPCNEQFF.

This clonotype was detected many times. The J gene is TRBJ2-1, the V gene TRBV6-2 or TRBV6-3; a possible D gene is TRBD2 (5 bases). V was clipped by 4 bases and J by 6 bases, with 10 bases between them. CDR3 length: 13 residues. Germline V lookup: CDR1 MNHEY, CDR2 SVGEGT. CDR3 nucleotides: TGTGCCAGCAGTTCCGGACTCTTCAATGAGCAGTTCTTC. Amino acids: CASSSGLFNEQFF.

The chain couples TRBV27 to TRBJ2-3; no clear D gene. CDR3 size: 15 residues. The germline V and J ends were trimmed by 3 bases and 0 bases, with 10 bases remaining between them. Germline CDR1 reads MNHEY; CDR2 reads SMNVEV (reference sequence). In nucleotides, the CDR3 is TGTGCCAGCAGTTTTGTCGGTCCTAGCACAGATACGCAGTATTTT. Its translation: CASSFVGPSTDTQYF.

This clonotype turned up a few times. This chain joins TRBV19 and TRBJ1-1; the match to TRBD1 covers 9 bases. The CDR3 contains 15 residues. CDR1 and CDR2 (germline): LNHDA, SQIVND (reference sequence). V lost 6 bases, J lost 2 bases, and 7 bases stayed unmatched. The CDR3 DNA is TGTGCCAGTAGCTCTTCGACAGGGGGAAACACTGAAGCTTTCTTT. Residues: CASSSSTGGNTEAFF.

The genes are TRBV12-3 or TRBV12-4 and TRBJ1-1; D unresolved. V was trimmed by 5 bases and J by 7 bases, leaving 8 bases between them. The CDR3 sequence is 11 residues long. The CDR3 region has the DNA TGTGCCAGCAGTCCGGCTCTTGAAGCTTTCTTT. It is translated as CASSPALEAFF.